A selection of T cell receptor beta chains follows, all from one sample in a study of long-term antiretroviral therapy in people with HIV. Here immunoSEQ multiplex PCR was the method, and the copy in TCRdb shows in-frame clones only, minus some. The data hold 15,000 to 20,000 clones, with roughly 90% observed a single time. The material was unsorted PBMCs, obtained 0.7 years before starting antiretroviral therapy. These TCRs come from a man aged 45-65 years with HIV. The CDR3 runs from the conserved cysteine through the conserved F or W. A D gene is named only where the DNA matches it firmly. Only part of the rows carry a size: once, few, many, or a class if the clone is expanded.

NA,TRBV11-3,TRBD1,TRBJ1-5,TGTGCCAGCAGCCACATAGACAGGGTAGGGTTCCGCAATCAGCCCCAGCATTTT,CASSHIDRVGFRNQPQHF
NA,TRBV5-4,NA,TRBJ2-6,TGTGCCAGCAGCTTGAAGAGGTTAGGGGCCAACGTCCTGACTTTC,CASSLKRLGANVLTF
NA,TRBV30,NA,TRBJ2-7,TGTGCCTGGAGAACTTTACCGGGCCCCTACTACGAGCAGTACTTC,CAWRTLPGPYYEQYF
NA,TRBV7-8,TRBD1,TRBJ2-3,TGTGCCAGCCCCCAGGTGGGCAGGGGGCCAGATACGCAGTATTTT,CASPQVGRGPDTQYF
NA,TRBV9,TRBD1,TRBJ2-3,TGTGCCAGCAGCGAGGGACAGGGGGTTGCAGATACGCAGTATTTT,CASSEGQGVADTQYF
NA,TRBV6-6,TRBD2,TRBJ2-7,TGTGCCAGCAGAAGGGGACTAGCGGGAGCGGGCGAGCAGTACTTC,CASRRGLAGAGEQYF
NA,TRBV7-2,NA,TRBJ2-7,TGTGCCAGCAGCTTTGGCAGCTCCTACGAGCAGTACTTC,CASSFGSSYEQYF
medium-sized,TRBV30,NA,TRBJ2-6,TGTGCCTGTTCCCTCCCGGGTTTTCGCCCCGGCTCTGGGGCCAACGTCCTGACTTTC,CACSLPGFRPGSGANVLTF
once,TRBV6-5,NA,TRBJ1-1,TGTGCCAGCAGTTACTCAGGAGGCCGTGGAGCTTTCTTT,CASSYSGGRGAFF
NA,TRBV9,TRBD1,TRBJ2-7,TGTGCCAGCAGCGTCGACAGGGGACCCTACGAGCAGTACTTC,CASSVDRGPYEQYF
NA,TRBV28,NA,TRBJ2-5,TGTGCCAGCAGCAGGGACTTACAAGAGACCCAGTACTTC,CASSRDLQETQYF
NA,TRBV5-1,NA,TRBJ2-2,TGCGCCAGCAGCTTTGGCAACACCGGGGAGCTGTTTTTT,CASSFGNTGELFF
NA,TRBV6-6,NA,TRBJ2-5,TGTGCCAGCAGTTATAACTGGCTCTCACAAGAGACCCAGTACTTC,CASSYNWLSQETQYF
NA,TRBV7-8,TRBD1,TRBJ1-6,TGTGCCAGCAGCCGCCATAGGGACCCAGGGGGTTCTTCACCCCTCCACTTT,CASSRHRDPGGSSPLHF
NA,TRBV30,NA,TRBJ2-7,TGTGCCTGGAACGAAGGCACCGCCGCCTACGAGCAGTACTTC,CAWNEGTAAYEQYF
NA,TRBV6-1,NA,TRBJ1-2,TGTGCCAGCAGTGAACAGGGGAACTATGGCTACACCTTC,CASSEQGNYGYTF
NA,TRBV29-1,NA,TRBJ2-3,TGCAGCCTAACCTTAGGTACAGATACGCAGTATTTT,CSLTLGTDTQYF
NA,TRBV10-2,NA,TRBJ2-7,TGCGCCAGCAGTGACACGGGGGGCGGGAGCTCCTACGAGCAGTACTTC,CASSDTGGGSSYEQYF
NA,TRBV7-3,NA,TRBJ2-7,TGTGCCAGCAGCTTAACCGATGGTCAGGCTCGCTCCTACGAGCAGTACTTC,CASSLTDGQARSYEQYF
NA,TRBV7-9,TRBD1,TRBJ1-1,TGTGCCAGCAGCCGGACAGGGTCGACTGAAGCTTTCTTT,CASSRTGSTEAFF
once,TRBV11-3,NA,TRBJ1-6,TGTGCCAGCAGCCGACCGGATTCACCCCTCCACTTT,CASSRPDSPLHF
NA,TRBV11-2,NA,TRBJ2-7,TGTGCCAGCAGCATTGGACTTTCCTACGAGCAGTACTTC,CASSIGLSYEQYF
NA,TRBV2,NA,TRBJ2-3,TGTGCCAGCAGTGCGAGACTTGGGGCTCGTACCTTT,CASSARLGARTF
NA,TRBV27,NA,TRBJ2-7,TGTGCCAGCAGTCCAAAGCCCTACAGGGAGGGGGGCTACGAGCAGTACTTC,CASSPKPYREGGYEQYF
NA,TRBV5-1,TRBD2,TRBJ2-1,TGCGCCAGCAGCTTGGCCGTCGGACTAGCGGGAGCAGTCTTC,CASSLAVGLAGAVF
NA,TRBV6-1,NA,TRBJ1-5,TGTGCCAGCAGTGAAGCAGGGGTTAGCAATCAGCCCCAGCATTTT,CASSEAGVSNQPQHF
NA,TRBV11-1,NA,TRBJ2-3,TGTGCCAGCAGGTGGGGGCGGGAGTTTCCAGATACGCAGTATTTT,CASRWGREFPDTQYF
few,TRBV2,NA,TRBJ1-6,TGTGCCAGCATCCAGGAGGGTAGATTTAATTCACCCCTCCACTTT,CASIQEGRFNSPLHF
once,TRBV6-5,NA,TRBJ2-5,TGTGCCAGCAGTTACAGTCCTTGGGGGGCCCAAGAGACCCAGTACTTC,CASSYSPWGAQETQYF
NA,TRBV5-1,NA,TRBJ1-3,TGCGCCAGCAGCTTGGCCGGGCAGCACTCTGGAAACACCATATATTTT,CASSLAGQHSGNTIYF
NA,TRBV5-1,NA,TRBJ2-7,TGCGCCAGCAGCTTACAGGGTCACGAGCAGTACTTC,CASSLQGHEQYF
NA,TRBV19,NA,TRBJ2-3,TGTGCCAGTAGTATACCTCCCGGCACAGATACGCAGTATTTT,CASSIPPGTDTQYF
NA,TRBV7-2,NA,TRBJ1-1,TGTGCCAGCAGCTTAGTCCAGACTGAAGCTTTCTTT,CASSLVQTEAFF
once,TRBV7-3,NA,TRBJ2-4,TGTGCCAGCAGCCAAAGGGGAATTGGAAACATTCAGTACTTC,CASSQRGIGNIQYF
NA,TRBV7-2,TRBD2,TRBJ2-3,TGTGCCAGCAGCCGTCGTGGAATGGCGGGAGCGTTCACAGATACGCAGTATTTT,CASSRRGMAGAFTDTQYF
NA,TRBV5-1,NA,TRBJ2-3,TGCGCCAGCAGCCGCGTTGGGGGAGGTGGATATCGGGAAGATACGCAGTATTTT,CASSRVGGGGYREDTQYF
NA,TRBV5-4,NA,TRBJ1-1,TGTGCCAGCAGCTTGCAACAACGGTATAATACTGAAGCTTTCTTT,CASSLQQRYNTEAFF
NA,TRBV9,NA,TRBJ2-3,TGTGCCAGCAGCGTAGACAGCGGTACGCAGTATTTT,CASSVDSGTQYF
NA,TRBV4-2,NA,TRBJ1-2,TGTGCCAGCAGCCAAGAGGGTGGGGGCGACTATGGCTACACCTTC,CASSQEGGGDYGYTF
NA,TRBV6-6,NA,TRBJ2-3,TGTGCCAGCAGTTACATTGGAGGGAGCACAGATACGCAGTATTTT,CASSYIGGSTDTQYF
NA,TRBV10-1,TRBD2,TRBJ2-4,TGCGCCAGCAGTGAGTCGCGGGGACTAGCGGTCCCCCAGTACTTC,CASSESRGLAVPQYF
NA,TRBV11-2,NA,TRBJ2-7,TGTGCCAGCAGCTTAGGGATCGCCTACGAGCAGTACTTC,CASSLGIAYEQYF
NA,TRBV7-2,TRBD1,TRBJ1-2,TGTGCCAGCAGCGACCGACAGGGGGCGCGGGGCTACACCTTC,CASSDRQGARGYTF
NA,TRBV28,NA,TRBJ2-7,TGTGCCAGCAACTCCTTTGGGGGGCAGGGGGTCTACGAGCAGTACTTC,CASNSFGGQGVYEQYF
NA,TRBV5-1,TRBD1,TRBJ1-3,TGCGCCAGCAGCTTGGAACAGGGGTTTGGAAACACCATATATTTT,CASSLEQGFGNTIYF
once,TRBV4-1,NA,TRBJ2-3,TGCGCCAGCAGCCCCACGGGTGGCGGACCCACAGATACGCAGTATTTT,CASSPTGGGPTDTQYF
NA,TRBV19,TRBD1,TRBJ1-2,TGTGCCAGTAGGGTCCACTCCGGGACAGCCAACTATGGCTACACCTTC,CASRVHSGTANYGYTF
NA,TRBV18,NA,TRBJ2-7,TGTGCCAGCTCACCCCGACCTGCGGACGAGCAGTACTTC,CASSPRPADEQYF
NA,TRBV7-2,NA,TRBJ2-7,TGTGCCAGCAGCCACTCAGGGGAGCAGTACTTC,CASSHSGEQYF
few,TRBV7-2,TRBD2,TRBJ2-7,TGTGCCAGCAGCTTGACGGGGGGGCCGGCCTACGAGCAGTACTTC,CASSLTGGPAYEQYF
NA,TRBV25-1,NA,TRBJ2-2,TGTGCCAGCAGTGAGTGGACAGAGACGAACACCGGGGAGCTGTTTTTT,CASSEWTETNTGELFF
NA,TRBV5-6,TRBD2,TRBJ2-7,TGTGCCAGCAGCTTTTTGTCTAGCGGGGGCTACGAGCAGTACTTC,CASSFLSSGGYEQYF
NA,TRBV4-3,NA,TRBJ2-1,TGCGCCAGCAGCCTGTTGGTGGGGGCCGCTTACAATGAGCAGTTCTTC,CASSLLVGAAYNEQFF
once,TRBV5-1,NA,TRBJ1-1,TGCGCCAGCAGCCTCGAAGCGACAGGTTCGAACACTGAAGCTTTCTTT,CASSLEATGSNTEAFF